This record concerns one TCR beta chain sequence. This clonotype was observed at least ten times. The antigen this receptor binds is unknown. No much larger clonotype is one base removed from it; base qualities were not supplied. For sequencing, an Illumina HiSeq 2500 was employed. TCR beta libraries were prepared by quantitative 5'-RACE with molecular barcodes. On the study's bioinformatics: A new computational method, built on a probabilistic model of VDJ rearrangement, was used to identify disease-linked TCR variants. Clones were called with MiXCR by TCRdb after fastp trimmed the public reads at Q25, and only in-frame beta chains were retained. Each CDR3 protein gets just one entry, which takes the most common genes and DNA from the rows behind it. The V and J calls were not made by the authors but by TCRdb's processing. This sample has fewer than 550,000 distinct CDR3 sequences in its table, and less than 6% of those were observed once. The top ten constitute roughly 3.2% of the sample.

These data belong to a study of CD8 T cells in ankylosing spondylitis (dated by TCRdb to about 2017). Background for the entire study: The study set out to find disease-linked TCR variants by profiling T cell receptor beta repertoires in ankylosing spondylitis patients and healthy donors. The whole study cohort included 108 healthy donors and some 27 ankylosing spondylitis patients. Peripheral blood was sampled, and synovial fluid was additionally collected from ankylosing spondylitis patients.

V gives up 2 bases and J gives up 4 bases, and the segment between their germline ends measures 15 bases. The germline V gene sets CDR1 to SGHTA and CDR2 to FQGNSA. Counted from cysteine to phenylalanine, this CDR3 has 16 amino acids. Only the CDR3 DNA is retained, 48 bases long and in frame from the first base. The research as a whole found: Some of the motif variants had been reported before in the synovial fluid and blood of reactive arthritis patients, a finding that suggests common disease-initiation mechanisms. According to the report, matched synovial fluid samples from ankylosing spondylitis patients were significantly enriched for the disease-linked clones. A CD8+ phenotype was shown by the disease-linked clones, which were found at relatively low frequencies in peripheral blood. A TCR beta motif made up of several highly homologous amino acid variants appeared to be characteristic of blood from ankylosing spondylitis patients.

The receptor chain draws on TRBV7-2 and TRBJ2-1; TRBD2 is possibly the D segment (6 matching bases). Sample: blood, either unsorted or a sorted T cell fraction (not recorded which). The TCR originated in a male donor with ankylosing spondylitis. The CDR3 in this case is CASSLKGSGHYNEQFF. The bases read TGTGCCAGCAGCTTAAAGGGTAGCGGACATTACAATGAGCAGTTCTTC.